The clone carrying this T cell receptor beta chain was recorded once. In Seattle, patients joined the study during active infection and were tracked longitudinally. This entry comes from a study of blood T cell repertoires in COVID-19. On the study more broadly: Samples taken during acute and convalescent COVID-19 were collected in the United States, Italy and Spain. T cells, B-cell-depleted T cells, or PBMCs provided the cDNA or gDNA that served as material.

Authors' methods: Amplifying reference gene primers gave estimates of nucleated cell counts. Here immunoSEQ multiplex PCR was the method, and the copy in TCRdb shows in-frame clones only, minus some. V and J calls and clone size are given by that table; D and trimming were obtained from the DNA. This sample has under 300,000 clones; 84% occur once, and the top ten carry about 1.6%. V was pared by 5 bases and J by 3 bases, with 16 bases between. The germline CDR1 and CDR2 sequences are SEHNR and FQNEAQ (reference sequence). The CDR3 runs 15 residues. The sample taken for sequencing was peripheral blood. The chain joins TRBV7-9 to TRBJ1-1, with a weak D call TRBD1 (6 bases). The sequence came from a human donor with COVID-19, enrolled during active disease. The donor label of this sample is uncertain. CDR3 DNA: TGTGCCAGCAGCCGATACTCCAAGGGGGACACTGAAGCTTTCTTT. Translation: CASSRYSKGDTEAFF.